A selection of T cell receptor beta chains follows, all from one sample in a study of T cells in Graves' hyperthyroidism and ophthalmopathy. TCRdb called the multiplex PCR reads again in MiXCR, with one record for every CDR3 protein. The sample holds about 380,000 distinct CDR3 sequences, around 13% seen once. The sequenced material came from blood. The receptors were gathered from a woman aged 30 to 39 with Graves' ophthalmopathy. Each CDR3 is given with its conserved first and last residue. Fields, in order: V gene, D gene, clone size, J gene, CDR3 DNA, CDR3 protein. A D gene is named only where the DNA matches it firmly. Rows give clone size only sometimes, using once, few, many, or a class for an expanded clone.

v_gene: TRBV19
d_gene: -
abundance: once
j_gene: TRBJ2-7
CDR3nt: TGTGCCAGTAGTGCCGTGGGGGGTTCGCGCGAGCAGTACTTC
CDR3aa: CASSAVGGSREQYF

v_gene: TRBV12-5
d_gene: TRBD1
abundance: many
j_gene: TRBJ1-5
CDR3nt: TGTGCTAGTGCTACAGGGGGCTTTAGTCAGCCCCAGCATTTT
CDR3aa: CASATGGFSQPQHF

v_gene: TRBV20-1
d_gene: TRBD2
abundance: -
j_gene: TRBJ2-1
CDR3nt: TGCAGTGCTAGAGCGGGTGGCGGGGGGGACAATGAGCAGTTCTTC
CDR3aa: CSARAGGGGDNEQFF

v_gene: TRBV28
d_gene: -
abundance: many
j_gene: TRBJ2-3
CDR3nt: TGTGCCAGCAAAGGCAGGGCTAGCACAGATACGCAGTATTTT
CDR3aa: CASKGRASTDTQYF

v_gene: TRBV6-2/TRBV6-3
d_gene: -
abundance: -
j_gene: TRBJ2-3
CDR3nt: TGTGCCAACAGTCAAAGACCCCGTGGTGCAGATACGCAGTATTTT
CDR3aa: CANSQRPRGADTQYF

v_gene: TRBV2
d_gene: -
abundance: many
j_gene: TRBJ1-2
CDR3nt: TGTGCCAGCATCCAAGGGACACGCCAGAACTATGGCTACACCTTC
CDR3aa: CASIQGTRQNYGYTF

v_gene: TRBV15
d_gene: TRBD1
abundance: -
j_gene: TRBJ1-6
CDR3nt: TGTGCCACCAGCACCGGACAGGGGGCTAATAATTCACCCCTCCACTTT
CDR3aa: CATSTGQGANNSPLHF

v_gene: TRBV7-9
d_gene: TRBD2
abundance: few
j_gene: TRBJ2-2
CDR3nt: TGTGCCAGCAGCTTAGGTCAGCGGGGGGCCAACACCGGGGAGCTGTTTTTT
CDR3aa: CASSLGQRGANTGELFF

v_gene: TRBV27
d_gene: -
abundance: -
j_gene: TRBJ2-1
CDR3nt: TGTGCCAGCAGTCCCACACCGGGCAGGGCGAACAAACAGTTCTTC
CDR3aa: CASSPTPGRANKQFF

v_gene: TRBV20-1
d_gene: -
abundance: many
j_gene: TRBJ1-2
CDR3nt: TGCAGTGCCACCCATTCCGCCGAATATGGCTACACCTTC
CDR3aa: CSATHSAEYGYTF

v_gene: TRBV20-1
d_gene: -
abundance: many
j_gene: TRBJ1-5
CDR3nt: TGCAGTGCTAACCCAAGCGGTGGTCAGCCCCAGCATTTT
CDR3aa: CSANPSGGQPQHF

v_gene: TRBV2
d_gene: TRBD1
abundance: many
j_gene: TRBJ1-5
CDR3nt: TGTGCCAGCAGAAGCGGGACAGGTTGGGGAGGGCAGCCCCAGCATTTT
CDR3aa: CASRSGTGWGGQPQHF

v_gene: TRBV6-1
d_gene: -
abundance: many
j_gene: TRBJ2-5
CDR3nt: TGTGCCAGCAGTGAATCTGTAGCGGACCAAGAGACCCAGTACTTC
CDR3aa: CASSESVADQETQYF

v_gene: TRBV3-1
d_gene: -
abundance: few
j_gene: TRBJ2-6
CDR3nt: TGTGCCAGCAGCCAAGACCCGGGGTCTGGGGCCAACGTCCTGACTTTC
CDR3aa: CASSQDPGSGANVLTF

v_gene: TRBV5-1
d_gene: -
abundance: many
j_gene: TRBJ2-7
CDR3nt: TGCGCCAGCAGCTTGGATATAAGTATTAACGAGCAGTACTTC
CDR3aa: CASSLDISINEQYF

v_gene: TRBV7-2
d_gene: -
abundance: many
j_gene: TRBJ1-1
CDR3nt: TGTGCCAGCAGCAGGGACTCCTCCAGAGGGACTGAAGCTTTCTTT
CDR3aa: CASSRDSSRGTEAFF

v_gene: TRBV24-1
d_gene: TRBD1
abundance: many
j_gene: TRBJ1-5
CDR3nt: TGTGCCACCAGTGATCGCGGGACAGAAAATCAGCCCCAGCATTTT
CDR3aa: CATSDRGTENQPQHF

v_gene: TRBV12-3/TRBV12-4
d_gene: -
abundance: many
j_gene: TRBJ2-3
CDR3nt: TGTGCCAGCAGTCCGCCCCGGCCGGGACAAGGCACAGATACGCAGTATTTT
CDR3aa: CASSPPRPGQGTDTQYF

v_gene: TRBV11-2
d_gene: -
abundance: many
j_gene: TRBJ1-4
CDR3nt: TGTGCCAGCAGCCATCCCGGGTCTAGTGAAAAACTGTTTTTT
CDR3aa: CASSHPGSSEKLFF

v_gene: TRBV28
d_gene: TRBD2
abundance: -
j_gene: TRBJ2-5
CDR3nt: TGTGCCAGCAGTGCCTGGACTAGCGGGGGGGAGACCCAGTACTTC
CDR3aa: CASSAWTSGGETQYF

v_gene: TRBV27
d_gene: TRBD1
abundance: many
j_gene: TRBJ2-1
CDR3nt: TGTGCCAGCAGTCTTCGTCTGGACAGGGGTTTAGTCAATGAGCAGTTCTTC
CDR3aa: CASSLRLDRGLVNEQFF

v_gene: TRBV6-1
d_gene: -
abundance: many
j_gene: TRBJ1-3
CDR3nt: TGTGCCAGCAGTGAAGATGGGGCCCCTGGAAACACCATATATTTT
CDR3aa: CASSEDGAPGNTIYF

v_gene: TRBV7-3
d_gene: -
abundance: many
j_gene: TRBJ2-5
CDR3nt: TGTGCCAGCACCGGAGTGGTACGAGGCGAGACCCAGTACTTC
CDR3aa: CASTGVVRGETQYF

v_gene: TRBV2
d_gene: TRBD2
abundance: once
j_gene: TRBJ2-7
CDR3nt: TGTGCCAGCAGTGAGGAGCGGGGGGGCTCCTACGAGCAGTACTTC
CDR3aa: CASSEERGGSYEQYF

v_gene: TRBV18
d_gene: -
abundance: many
j_gene: TRBJ2-2
CDR3nt: TGTGCCAGCTCACGTAAGCAGGGGATGGCCGGGGAGCTGTTTTTT
CDR3aa: CASSRKQGMAGELFF

v_gene: TRBV7-8
d_gene: -
abundance: many
j_gene: TRBJ2-7
CDR3nt: TGTGCCAGCAGCTCCCGGAGGGGAAACTACGAGCAGTACTTC
CDR3aa: CASSSRRGNYEQYF

v_gene: TRBV20-1
d_gene: -
abundance: few
j_gene: TRBJ2-2
CDR3nt: TGCAGTGCTAGAAGGGGCTCTGCAGACACCGGGGAGCTGTTTTTT
CDR3aa: CSARRGSADTGELFF

v_gene: TRBV7-3
d_gene: TRBD2
abundance: many
j_gene: TRBJ2-1
CDR3nt: TGTGCCAGCAGCCTAGCGGGGGCCGTCTACAATGAGCAGTTCTTC
CDR3aa: CASSLAGAVYNEQFF

v_gene: TRBV4-1
d_gene: TRBD1
abundance: many
j_gene: TRBJ1-1
CDR3nt: TGTGCCAGCAGCCGGACAGGGAACACTGAAGCTTTCTTT
CDR3aa: CASSRTGNTEAFF

v_gene: TRBV13
d_gene: TRBD2
abundance: many
j_gene: TRBJ2-1
CDR3nt: TGTGCCAGCAGCTCTAGCGGGGGACTCAATGAGCAGTTCTTC
CDR3aa: CASSSSGGLNEQFF

v_gene: TRBV7-2
d_gene: TRBD2
abundance: -
j_gene: TRBJ2-3
CDR3nt: TGTGCCAGCAGCTATCAGCGGGGGGCCACAGATACGCAGTATTTT
CDR3aa: CASSYQRGATDTQYF

v_gene: TRBV11-2
d_gene: TRBD2
abundance: -
j_gene: TRBJ2-7
CDR3nt: TGTGCCAGCAGCCCTACCCGGGGGAGGGCCTACGAGCAGTACTTC
CDR3aa: CASSPTRGRAYEQYF

v_gene: TRBV6-1
d_gene: TRBD2
abundance: many
j_gene: TRBJ2-1
CDR3nt: TGTGCCAGCACCTCTCTAGCGGGGGGGAGGCAGTTCTTC
CDR3aa: CASTSLAGGRQFF

v_gene: TRBV27
d_gene: -
abundance: many
j_gene: TRBJ2-5
CDR3nt: TGTGCCAGCAGAGAAACAGGGTACCAAGAGACCCAGTACTTC
CDR3aa: CASRETGYQETQYF

v_gene: TRBV9
d_gene: TRBD2
abundance: few
j_gene: TRBJ2-1
CDR3nt: TGTGCCAGCAGCGTAGGTTTTCAGCGGGGGGGTTACAATGAGCAGTTCTTC
CDR3aa: CASSVGFQRGGYNEQFF

v_gene: TRBV5-6
d_gene: -
abundance: -
j_gene: TRBJ1-2
CDR3nt: TGTGCCAGCAGCTCCCCGAGGGGAGCGGGTGGCTACACCTTC
CDR3aa: CASSSPRGAGGYTF

v_gene: TRBV20-1
d_gene: -
abundance: many
j_gene: TRBJ2-5
CDR3nt: TGCAGTGCTAGTGCCACAGTAAAAGAGACCCAGTACTTC
CDR3aa: CSASATVKETQYF

v_gene: TRBV6-5
d_gene: -
abundance: -
j_gene: TRBJ1-4
CDR3nt: TGTGCCAGCAGTTACTCAAGGGGAGCAACTAATGAAAAACTGTTTTTT
CDR3aa: CASSYSRGATNEKLFF

v_gene: TRBV27
d_gene: TRBD2
abundance: -
j_gene: TRBJ2-1
CDR3nt: TGTGCCAGCAGGACTAGCGGGGGCGGCAATGAGCAGTTCTTC
CDR3aa: CASRTSGGGNEQFF